This is a list of T cell receptor beta chains from one sample in a study of cytomegalovirus exposure and HLA in healthy donors. Method: immunoSEQ multiplex PCR; TCRdb's copy keeps in-frame clones and lacks some. The sample holds 60,000 to 70,000 clones. Specimen: PBMCs. The receptor set was obtained from a boy younger than 18 in good health and CMV-seronegative. Both conserved end residues are part of each CDR3. Each record gives: D gene, J gene, V gene, CDR3 protein. A D gene is named only where the DNA matches it firmly.

D gene: TRBD2
J gene: TRBJ2-1
V gene: TRBV5-1
CDR3 protein: CASSLETSGSKQFF

D gene: -
J gene: TRBJ2-2
V gene: TRBV5-4
CDR3 protein: CASSLAAGARELFF

D gene: -
J gene: TRBJ2-1
V gene: TRBV29-1
CDR3 protein: CSVEDRASYNEQFF

D gene: TRBD1
J gene: TRBJ1-1
V gene: TRBV10-3
CDR3 protein: CAIQGQQNTEAFF

D gene: TRBD1
J gene: TRBJ1-1
V gene: TRBV30
CDR3 protein: CAWKIPGQGIEAFF

D gene: -
J gene: TRBJ2-1
V gene: TRBV6-4
CDR3 protein: CASSDSPLAPSSYNEQFF

D gene: TRBD1
J gene: TRBJ1-1
V gene: TRBV7-2
CDR3 protein: CASKYRGQTEAFF

D gene: -
J gene: TRBJ1-1
V gene: TRBV10-3
CDR3 protein: CAIRKPGQNTEAFF

D gene: TRBD1
J gene: TRBJ1-4
V gene: TRBV4-1
CDR3 protein: CASSQEGTGGREKLFF

D gene: -
J gene: TRBJ1-3
V gene: TRBV29-1
CDR3 protein: CSIQGTSGNTIYF

D gene: -
J gene: TRBJ1-2
V gene: TRBV14
CDR3 protein: CASSPDMNYGYTF

D gene: -
J gene: TRBJ1-1
V gene: TRBV7-8
CDR3 protein: CASTPGAGGNTEAFF

D gene: TRBD1
J gene: TRBJ2-7
V gene: TRBV23-1
CDR3 protein: CASHPGTDSYEQYF

D gene: -
J gene: TRBJ1-1
V gene: TRBV6-5
CDR3 protein: CASSLGSLADTEAFF

D gene: TRBD1
J gene: TRBJ1-1
V gene: TRBV7-3
CDR3 protein: CASSRTTGGTEAFF

D gene: -
J gene: TRBJ1-1
V gene: TRBV19
CDR3 protein: CASSIDKSLMNTEAFF

D gene: TRBD1
J gene: TRBJ1-2
V gene: TRBV6-1
CDR3 protein: CASSATGVLSYTF

D gene: TRBD2
J gene: TRBJ2-1
V gene: TRBV12-5
CDR3 protein: CASGLGGGEQFF

D gene: TRBD1
J gene: TRBJ2-7
V gene: TRBV7-9
CDR3 protein: CASSFGTGTYEQYF

D gene: -
J gene: TRBJ1-2
V gene: TRBV6-1
CDR3 protein: CASSENIFYGYTF

D gene: -
J gene: TRBJ2-1
V gene: TRBV14
CDR3 protein: CASSQETSGTLDNEQFF

D gene: TRBD1
J gene: TRBJ2-3
V gene: TRBV11-3
CDR3 protein: CASSFGRGPDTQYF

D gene: -
J gene: TRBJ2-6
V gene: TRBV30
CDR3 protein: CAWSVVTGSSGANVLTF

D gene: TRBD1
J gene: TRBJ2-7
V gene: TRBV30
CDR3 protein: CAVSGDRGREQYF

D gene: TRBD1
J gene: TRBJ2-4
V gene: TRBV11-3
CDR3 protein: CASDGTENIQYF

D gene: -
J gene: TRBJ1-2
V gene: TRBV19
CDR3 protein: CASSIGMTGFGYTF

D gene: -
J gene: TRBJ1-2
V gene: TRBV19
CDR3 protein: CASSISSTGPRGYTF

D gene: -
J gene: TRBJ1-1
V gene: TRBV6-5
CDR3 protein: CASSYVAGSTEAFF

D gene: -
J gene: TRBJ1-2
V gene: TRBV5-1
CDR3 protein: CASRLAGDYGYTF

D gene: TRBD1
J gene: TRBJ1-5
V gene: TRBV30
CDR3 protein: CAWGPGTGGGQPQHF

D gene: TRBD1
J gene: TRBJ2-7
V gene: TRBV5-4
CDR3 protein: CASSLTGQGSQEQYF

D gene: -
J gene: TRBJ1-2
V gene: TRBV7-2
CDR3 protein: CASSLTASSYGYTF

D gene: -
J gene: TRBJ1-2
V gene: TRBV27
CDR3 protein: CASQQLGGGYGYTF

D gene: TRBD1
J gene: TRBJ1-1
V gene: TRBV25-1
CDR3 protein: CASSEWRQGPLLAEAFF

D gene: -
J gene: TRBJ1-2
V gene: TRBV7-9
CDR3 protein: CASSPSGLQQDGYTF

D gene: TRBD2
J gene: TRBJ2-5
V gene: TRBV5-1
CDR3 protein: CASSRGGAETQYF

D gene: TRBD1
J gene: TRBJ2-4
V gene: TRBV5-1
CDR3 protein: CASSLRGQGEAKNIQYF

D gene: TRBD1
J gene: TRBJ1-6
V gene: TRBV27
CDR3 protein: CASSLSRGPSPLHF

D gene: TRBD2
J gene: TRBJ2-7
V gene: TRBV2
CDR3 protein: CASSEGRRGYSYEQYF

D gene: -
J gene: TRBJ1-2
V gene: TRBV11-2
CDR3 protein: CASSNLVGGGDGYTF

D gene: TRBD1
J gene: TRBJ2-2
V gene: TRBV7-9
CDR3 protein: CASRNPGQGPSNTGELFF

D gene: TRBD1
J gene: TRBJ2-7
V gene: TRBV6-5
CDR3 protein: CASSKETGLAYEQYF

D gene: -
J gene: TRBJ2-7
V gene: TRBV10-3
CDR3 protein: CAISESKGAKSYEQYF

D gene: TRBD1
J gene: TRBJ1-1
V gene: TRBV7-8
CDR3 protein: CASIPIRGPQNTEAFF

D gene: TRBD2
J gene: TRBJ2-1
V gene: TRBV30
CDR3 protein: CAWTPLGNRLAGVPYNEQFF

D gene: -
J gene: TRBJ2-7
V gene: TRBV7-9
CDR3 protein: CACGGALEQYF

D gene: -
J gene: TRBJ1-4
V gene: TRBV5-1
CDR3 protein: CASSGDVGPGDSEKLFF

D gene: TRBD1
J gene: TRBJ1-2
V gene: TRBV7-8
CDR3 protein: CASSFEGARGGYTF

D gene: -
J gene: TRBJ2-2
V gene: TRBV14
CDR3 protein: CASSQVRSLYSTGELFF

D gene: TRBD1
J gene: TRBJ1-2
V gene: TRBV6-1
CDR3 protein: CASSGGQGISRYGYTF

D gene: -
J gene: TRBJ2-7
V gene: TRBV2
CDR3 protein: CASARPSAGTYEQYF

D gene: TRBD1
J gene: TRBJ2-7
V gene: TRBV10-1
CDR3 protein: CASSGVDRIYEQYF

D gene: -
J gene: TRBJ2-1
V gene: TRBV5-4
CDR3 protein: CASSQGLKSKNEQFF

D gene: TRBD1
J gene: TRBJ1-2
V gene: TRBV10-2
CDR3 protein: CASSGTGGNYGYTF

D gene: -
J gene: TRBJ1-6
V gene: TRBV9
CDR3 protein: CASSVGTGQLNNSPLHF

D gene: TRBD1
J gene: TRBJ2-4
V gene: TRBV30
CDR3 protein: CAWMKDRGDSAKNIQYF

D gene: TRBD1
J gene: TRBJ2-2
V gene: TRBV5-1
CDR3 protein: CASSSTGTGNTGELFF